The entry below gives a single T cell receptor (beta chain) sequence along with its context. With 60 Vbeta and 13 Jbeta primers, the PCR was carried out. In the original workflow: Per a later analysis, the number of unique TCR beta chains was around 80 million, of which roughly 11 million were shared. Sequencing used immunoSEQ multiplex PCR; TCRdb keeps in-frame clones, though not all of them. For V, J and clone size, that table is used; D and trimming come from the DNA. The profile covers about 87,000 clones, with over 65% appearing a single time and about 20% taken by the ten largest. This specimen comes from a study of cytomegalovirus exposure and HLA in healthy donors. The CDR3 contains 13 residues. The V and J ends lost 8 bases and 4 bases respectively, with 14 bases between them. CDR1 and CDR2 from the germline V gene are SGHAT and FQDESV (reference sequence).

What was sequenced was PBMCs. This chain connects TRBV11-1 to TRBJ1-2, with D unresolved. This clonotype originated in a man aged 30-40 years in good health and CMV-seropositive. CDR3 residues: CASGDLAGYGYTF. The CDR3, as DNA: TGTGCCAGCGGCGATTTGGCGGGCTATGGCTACACCTTC. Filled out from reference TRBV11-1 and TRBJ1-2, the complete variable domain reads EAEVAQSPRYKITEKSQAVAFWCDPISGHATLYWYRQILGQGPELLVQFQDESVVDDSQLPKDRFSAERLKGVDSTLKIQPAELGDSAMYLCASGDLAGYGYTFGSGTRLTVV.